Listed below are T cell receptor beta chains from one sample, sequenced in a study of blood T cell repertoires in COVID-19. Measured with immunoSEQ multiplex PCR; TCRdb has only the in-frame clones, and not every one. This table holds some 370,000 clones, around 91% found once. Sequenced input: peripheral blood. Receptor source: a man aged 18 to 29 with active or convalescent COVID-19. CDR3s include the opening cysteine and the closing phenylalanine or tryptophan. Fields, in order: clone size, V gene, J gene, D gene, CDR3 protein, CDR3 DNA. D genes are given only for firm matches. The size field is filled for only some rows; it gives once, few, many or a size class.

size: -; V: TRBV5-6; J: TRBJ1-1; D: TRBD1; CDR3: CASSPGYRGKEAFF; DNA: TGTGCCAGCAGCCCGGGGTACAGGGGTAAGGAAGCTTTCTTT
size: once; V: TRBV4-3; J: TRBJ2-4; D: TRBD1; CDR3: CASSRTGEGDQYF; DNA: TGCGCCAGCAGCCGGACAGGGGAGGGGGATCAGTACTTC
size: few; V: TRBV29-1; J: TRBJ1-1; D: -; CDR3: CSVSRGNTEAFF; DNA: TGCAGCGTGTCCCGGGGAAACACTGAAGCTTTCTTT
size: once; V: TRBV30; J: TRBJ2-7; D: -; CDR3: CAWSVRYGSYEQYF; DNA: TGTGCCTGGAGTGTACGGTACGGGTCCTACGAGCAGTACTTC
size: once; V: TRBV30; J: TRBJ2-1; D: -; CDR3: CAWSALARYNEQFF; DNA: TGTGCCTGGAGCGCACTAGCCAGATACAATGAGCAGTTCTTC
size: -; V: TRBV14; J: TRBJ1-1; D: -; CDR3: CASSHIFRNTEAFF; DNA: TGTGCCAGCAGCCATATCTTCAGGAACACTGAAGCTTTCTTT
size: -; V: TRBV4-1; J: TRBJ1-2; D: -; CDR3: CASSQGLVAGWYGYTF; DNA: TGCGCCAGCAGCCAAGGATTGGTAGCAGGGTGGTATGGCTACACCTTC
size: -; V: TRBV28; J: TRBJ1-2; D: -; CDR3: CASTHLSQASYTF; DNA: TGTGCCAGCACCCACCTCTCCCAGGCGAGCTACACCTTC
size: -; V: TRBV3-1/TRBV3-2; J: TRBJ1-2; D: TRBD1; CDR3: CASGDRGARNGYTF; DNA: TGTGCCAGCGGGGACAGGGGGGCGCGTAATGGCTACACCTTC
size: -; V: TRBV5-1; J: TRBJ1-3; D: TRBD1; CDR3: CASSSRDRGFSGNTIYF; DNA: TGCGCCAGCAGTTCCCGGGACAGGGGTTTCAGTGGAAACACCATATATTTT
size: -; V: TRBV27; J: TRBJ1-1; D: TRBD1; CDR3: CASSFTGGPMNTEAFF; DNA: TGTGCCAGCAGTTTTACAGGGGGGCCGATGAACACTGAAGCTTTCTTT
size: -; V: TRBV19; J: TRBJ2-7; D: -; CDR3: CASSHGQSYEQYF; DNA: TGTGCCAGTAGCCACGGACAATCCTACGAGCAGTACTTC
size: -; V: TRBV10-3; J: TRBJ2-1; D: TRBD1; CDR3: CAIRGTGEVEQFF; DNA: TGTGCCATCAGGGGGACAGGGGAGGTTGAGCAGTTCTTC
size: few; V: TRBV6-1; J: TRBJ2-5; D: -; CDR3: CASSELGGGPQETQYF; DNA: TGTGCCAGCAGTGAACTTGGCGGGGGCCCGCAAGAGACCCAGTACTTC
size: -; V: TRBV6-6; J: TRBJ1-2; D: -; CDR3: CASTPDTLGGYTF; DNA: TGTGCCAGCACTCCGGACACCTTGGGTGGCTACACCTTC
size: -; V: TRBV13; J: TRBJ2-1; D: TRBD2; CDR3: CASSPTSGGRDREQFF; DNA: TGTGCCAGCAGCCCAACGTCTGGCGGGAGGGACCGTGAGCAGTTCTTC
size: -; V: TRBV6-6; J: TRBJ2-1; D: TRBD2; CDR3: CASSYRLAGYEQFF; DNA: TGTGCCAGCAGTTACAGGCTAGCGGGATATGAGCAGTTCTTC
size: -; V: TRBV9; J: TRBJ2-1; D: -; CDR3: CASSVGSGDYNEQFF; DNA: TGTGCCAGCAGCGTAGGTAGCGGTGACTACAATGAGCAGTTCTTC
size: -; V: TRBV2; J: TRBJ2-5; D: -; CDR3: CASSRTDHQETQYF; DNA: TGTGCCAGCAGTAGGACAGACCACCAAGAGACCCAGTACTTC
size: once; V: TRBV19; J: TRBJ1-1; D: TRBD1; CDR3: CASSIDGTGFEAFF; DNA: TGTGCCAGTAGTATAGACGGGACAGGGTTTGAAGCTTTCTTT
size: once; V: TRBV28; J: TRBJ1-1; D: -; CDR3: CASSTRQPLRLMNTEAFF; DNA: TGTGCCAGCAGTACCCGACAGCCACTACGACTCATGAACACTGAAGCTTTCTTT
size: few; V: TRBV9; J: TRBJ2-7; D: -; CDR3: CASSGEGASYEQYF; DNA: TGTGCCAGCAGCGGAGAAGGGGCGAGCTACGAGCAGTACTTC
size: -; V: TRBV28; J: TRBJ2-7; D: -; CDR3: CASRGGSSYEQYF; DNA: TGTGCCAGCAGAGGCGGAAGCTCCTACGAGCAGTACTTC
size: -; V: TRBV7-3; J: TRBJ1-1; D: -; CDR3: CASSLSGHLNTEAFF; DNA: TGTGCCAGCAGCTTATCGGGACACTTGAACACTGAAGCTTTCTTT
size: few; V: TRBV7-6; J: TRBJ2-2; D: TRBD2; CDR3: CASSNRLAGDTGELFF; DNA: TGTGCCAGCAGCAACCGACTAGCGGGGGACACCGGGGAGCTGTTTTTT
size: -; V: TRBV7-2; J: TRBJ1-2; D: TRBD1; CDR3: CASSRDRGTTNYGYTF; DNA: TGTGCCAGCAGCAGGGACAGGGGCACCACTAACTATGGCTACACCTTC
size: -; V: TRBV7-3; J: TRBJ2-3; D: TRBD2; CDR3: CASSATSGRLDTQYF; DNA: TGTGCCAGCAGCGCCACTAGCGGGAGATTAGATACGCAGTATTTT
size: -; V: TRBV6-2/TRBV6-3; J: TRBJ1-2; D: TRBD1; CDR3: CASSNGQGRGYTF; DNA: TGTGCCAGCAGTAACGGACAGGGACGGGGCTACACCTTC
size: -; V: TRBV9; J: TRBJ2-3; D: -; CDR3: CASSPGQEGSTQYF; DNA: TGTGCCAGCAGCCCCGGACAGGAGGGAAGTACGCAGTATTTT